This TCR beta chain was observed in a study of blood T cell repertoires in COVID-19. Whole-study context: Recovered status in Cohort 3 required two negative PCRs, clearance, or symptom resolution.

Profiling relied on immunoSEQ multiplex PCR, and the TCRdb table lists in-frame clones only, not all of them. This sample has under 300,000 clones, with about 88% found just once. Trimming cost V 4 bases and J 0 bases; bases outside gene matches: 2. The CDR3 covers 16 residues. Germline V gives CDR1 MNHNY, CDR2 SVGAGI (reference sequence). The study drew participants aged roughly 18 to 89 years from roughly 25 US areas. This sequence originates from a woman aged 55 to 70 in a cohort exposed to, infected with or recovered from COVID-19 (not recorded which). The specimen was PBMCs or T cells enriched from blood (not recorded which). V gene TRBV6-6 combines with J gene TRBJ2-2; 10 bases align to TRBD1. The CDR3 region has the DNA TGTGCCAGCAGTTCAGGGACAGGGGCGAACACCGGGGAGCTGTTTTTT. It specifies CASSSGTGANTGELFF.